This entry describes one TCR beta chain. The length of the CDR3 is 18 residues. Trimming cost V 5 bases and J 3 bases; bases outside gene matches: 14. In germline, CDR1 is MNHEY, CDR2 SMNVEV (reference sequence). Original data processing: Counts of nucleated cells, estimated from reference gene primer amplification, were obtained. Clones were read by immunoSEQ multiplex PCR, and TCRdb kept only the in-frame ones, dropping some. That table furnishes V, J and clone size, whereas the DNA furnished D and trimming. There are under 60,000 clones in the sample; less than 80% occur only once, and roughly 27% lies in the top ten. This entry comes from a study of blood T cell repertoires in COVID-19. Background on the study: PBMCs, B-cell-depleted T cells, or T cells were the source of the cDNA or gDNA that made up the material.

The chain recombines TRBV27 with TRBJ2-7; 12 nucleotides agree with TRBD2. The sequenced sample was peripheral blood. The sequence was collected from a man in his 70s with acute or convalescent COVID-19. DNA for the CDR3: TGTGCCAGCAGTCCCAACGCCCGGGGGACTAGCGGGTTCTACGAGCAGTACTTC. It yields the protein CASSPNARGTSGFYEQYF.